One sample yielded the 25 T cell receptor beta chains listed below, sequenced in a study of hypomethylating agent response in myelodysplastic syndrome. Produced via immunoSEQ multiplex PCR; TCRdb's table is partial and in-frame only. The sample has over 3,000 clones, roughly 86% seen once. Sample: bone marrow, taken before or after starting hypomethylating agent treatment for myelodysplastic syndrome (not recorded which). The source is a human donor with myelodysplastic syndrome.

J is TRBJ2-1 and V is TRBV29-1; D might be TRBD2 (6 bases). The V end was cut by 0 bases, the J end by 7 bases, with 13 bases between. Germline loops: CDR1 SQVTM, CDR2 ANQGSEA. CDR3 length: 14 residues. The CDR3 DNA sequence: TGCAGCGTTGAAGACGGGAGTGAGGTGAATGAGCAGTTCTTC. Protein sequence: CSVEDGSEVNEQFF.

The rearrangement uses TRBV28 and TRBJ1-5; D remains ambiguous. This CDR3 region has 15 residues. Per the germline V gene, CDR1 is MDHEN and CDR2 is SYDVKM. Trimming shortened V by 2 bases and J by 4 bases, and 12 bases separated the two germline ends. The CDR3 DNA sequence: TGTGCCAGCAGTTTAAACCCAGACTTAAATCAGCCCCAGCATTTT. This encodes CASSLNPDLNQPQHF.

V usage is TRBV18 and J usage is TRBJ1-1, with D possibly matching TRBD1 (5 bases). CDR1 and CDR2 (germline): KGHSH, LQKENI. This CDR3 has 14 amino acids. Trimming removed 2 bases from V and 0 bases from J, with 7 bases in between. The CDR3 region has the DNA TGTGCCAGCTCACCAGACAGTCTGAACACTGAAGCTTTCTTT. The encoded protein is CASSPDSLNTEAFF.

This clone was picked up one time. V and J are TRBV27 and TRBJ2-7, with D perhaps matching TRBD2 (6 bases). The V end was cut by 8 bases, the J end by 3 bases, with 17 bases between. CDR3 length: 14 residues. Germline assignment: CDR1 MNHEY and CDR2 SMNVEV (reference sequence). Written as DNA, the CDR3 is TGTGCCAGCTCTTTTGCGGGACGGAACTACGAGCAGTACTTC. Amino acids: CASSFAGRNYEQYF.

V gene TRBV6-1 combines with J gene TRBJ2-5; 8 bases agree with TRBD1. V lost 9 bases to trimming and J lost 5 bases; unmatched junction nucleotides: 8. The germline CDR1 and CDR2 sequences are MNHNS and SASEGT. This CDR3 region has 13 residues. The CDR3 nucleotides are TGTGCCAGTTTAAGGACAGGGTTTGAGACCCAGTACTTC. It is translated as CASLRTGFETQYF.

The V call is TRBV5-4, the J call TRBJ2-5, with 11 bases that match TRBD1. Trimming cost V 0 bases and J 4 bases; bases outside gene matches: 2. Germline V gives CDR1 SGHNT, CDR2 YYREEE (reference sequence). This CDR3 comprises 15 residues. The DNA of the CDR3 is TGTGCCAGCAGCTTGGGGGACAGGGGGAGAGAGACCCAGTACTTC. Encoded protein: CASSLGDRGRETQYF.

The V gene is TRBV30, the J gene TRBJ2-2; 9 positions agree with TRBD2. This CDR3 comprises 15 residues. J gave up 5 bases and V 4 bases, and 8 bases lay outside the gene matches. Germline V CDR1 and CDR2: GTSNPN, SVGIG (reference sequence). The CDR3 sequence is CAWKRILAGTGELFF. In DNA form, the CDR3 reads TGTGCCTGGAAGCGAATCCTAGCGGGAACCGGGGAGCTGTTTTTT.

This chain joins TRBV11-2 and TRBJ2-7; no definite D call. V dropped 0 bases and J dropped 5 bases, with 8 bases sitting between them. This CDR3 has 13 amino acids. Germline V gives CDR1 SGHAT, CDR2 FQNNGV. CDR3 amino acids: CASSLEVMHEQYF. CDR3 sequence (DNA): TGTGCCAGCAGCTTAGAAGTGATGCACGAGCAGTACTTC.

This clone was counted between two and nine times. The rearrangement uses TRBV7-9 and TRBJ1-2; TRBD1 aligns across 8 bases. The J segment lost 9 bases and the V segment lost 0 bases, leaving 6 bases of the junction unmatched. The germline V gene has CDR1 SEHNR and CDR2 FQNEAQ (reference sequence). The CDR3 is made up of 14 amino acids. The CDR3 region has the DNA TGTGCCAGCAGCTTAGCGAGTGGACAGGGTCGCTACACCTTC. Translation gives CASSLASGQGRYTF.

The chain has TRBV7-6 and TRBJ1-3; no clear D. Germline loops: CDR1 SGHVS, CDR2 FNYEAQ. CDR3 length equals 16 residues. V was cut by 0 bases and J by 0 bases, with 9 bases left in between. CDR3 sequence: CASSLASSSSGNTIYF. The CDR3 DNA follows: TGTGCCAGCAGCTTAGCCTCGTCCAGCTCTGGAAACACCATATATTTT.

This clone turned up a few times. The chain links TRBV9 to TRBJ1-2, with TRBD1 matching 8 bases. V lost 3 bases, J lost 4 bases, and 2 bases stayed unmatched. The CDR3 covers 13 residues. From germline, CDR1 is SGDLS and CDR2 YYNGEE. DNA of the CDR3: TGTGCCAGCAGCGGAGGGACAGGCTATGGCTACACCTTC. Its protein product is CASSGGTGYGYTF.

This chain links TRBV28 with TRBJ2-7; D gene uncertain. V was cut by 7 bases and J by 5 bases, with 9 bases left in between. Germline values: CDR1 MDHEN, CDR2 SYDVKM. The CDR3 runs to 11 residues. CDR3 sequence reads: CASTTLDEQYF. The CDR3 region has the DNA TGTGCCAGCACGACCCTAGACGAGCAGTACTTC.

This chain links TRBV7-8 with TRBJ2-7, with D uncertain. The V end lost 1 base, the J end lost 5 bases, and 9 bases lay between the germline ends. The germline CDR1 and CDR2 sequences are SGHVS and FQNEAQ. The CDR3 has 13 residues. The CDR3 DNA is TGTGCCAGCAGCTTAGGTGGAAAGAACGAGCAGTACTTC. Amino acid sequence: CASSLGGKNEQYF. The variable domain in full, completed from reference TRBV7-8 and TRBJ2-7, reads GAGVSQSPRYKVAKRGQDVALRCDPISGHVSLFWYQQALGQGPEFLTYFQNEAQLDKSGLPSDRFFAERPEGSVSTLKIQRTQQEDSAVYLCASSLGGKNEQYFGPGTRLTVT.

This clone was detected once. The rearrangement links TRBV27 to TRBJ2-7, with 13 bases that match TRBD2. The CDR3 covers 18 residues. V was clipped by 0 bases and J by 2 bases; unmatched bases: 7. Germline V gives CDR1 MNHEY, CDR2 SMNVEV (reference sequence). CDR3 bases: TGTGCCAGCAGTTTATCTGGACTAGCGGGGGTTCCTCCCTACGAGCAGTACTTC. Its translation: CASSLSGLAGVPPYEQYF.

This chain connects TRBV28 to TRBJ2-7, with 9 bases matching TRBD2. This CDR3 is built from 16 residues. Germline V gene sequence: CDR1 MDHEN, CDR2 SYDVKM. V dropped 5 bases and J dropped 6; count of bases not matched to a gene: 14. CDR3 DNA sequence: TGTGCCAGCAGTCCCCGTAGAATAGCGGGAGTGGGCGAGCAGTACTTC. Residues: CASSPRRIAGVGEQYF.

The CDR3 protein is CASSLGVGRAYNEQFF. The CDR3 nucleotides are TGCGCCAGCAGCTTGGGCGTCGGGAGGGCCTACAATGAGCAGTTCTTC. The V call is TRBV5-1, the J call TRBJ2-1; 8 bases line up with TRBD2. The CDR3 covers 16 residues. The trim removed 0 bases at V and 2 bases at J, leaving 4 bases unmatched. CDR1 SGHRS and CDR2 YFSETQ come from the germline V gene.

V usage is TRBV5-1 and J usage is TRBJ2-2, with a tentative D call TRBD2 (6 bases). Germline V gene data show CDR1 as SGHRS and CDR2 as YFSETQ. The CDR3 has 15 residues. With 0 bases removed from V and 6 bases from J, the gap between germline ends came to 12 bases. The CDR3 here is CASSLDASVPGELFF. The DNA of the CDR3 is TGCGCCAGCAGCTTGGATGCTAGCGTGCCCGGGGAGCTGTTTTTT.

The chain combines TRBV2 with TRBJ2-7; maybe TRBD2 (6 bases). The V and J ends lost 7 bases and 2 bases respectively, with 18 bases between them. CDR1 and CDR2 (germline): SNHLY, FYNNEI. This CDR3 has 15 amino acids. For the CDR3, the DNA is TGTGCCAGCACGAGATCGGGGGAAATTACCTACGAGCAGTACTTC. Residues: CASTRSGEITYEQYF.

The CDR3 DNA is TGTGCCAGCAGCCCCCGCCCCGACAGGCGCATCTACGAGCAGTACTTC. It codes for CASSPRPDRRIYEQYF. This chain uses TRBV7-2 with TRBJ2-7; tentatively, D is TRBD1 (6 bases). The V and J ends lost 5 bases and 3 bases respectively, with 20 bases between them. The CDR3 contains 16 residues. CDR1 and CDR2 (germline): SGHTA, FQGNSA.

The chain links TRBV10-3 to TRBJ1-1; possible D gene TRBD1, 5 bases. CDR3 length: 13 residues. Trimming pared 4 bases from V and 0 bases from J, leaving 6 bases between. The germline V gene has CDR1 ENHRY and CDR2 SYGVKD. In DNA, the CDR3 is TGTGCCATCAGTGCGGGACTGAACACTGAAGCTTTCTTT. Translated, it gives CAISAGLNTEAFF.

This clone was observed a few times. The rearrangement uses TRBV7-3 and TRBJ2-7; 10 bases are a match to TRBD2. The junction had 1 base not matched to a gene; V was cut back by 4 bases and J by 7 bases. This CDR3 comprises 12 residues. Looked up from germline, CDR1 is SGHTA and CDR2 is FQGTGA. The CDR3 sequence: CASSSTSGEQYF. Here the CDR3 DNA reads TGTGCCAGCAGCTCGACTAGCGGGGAGCAGTACTTC.

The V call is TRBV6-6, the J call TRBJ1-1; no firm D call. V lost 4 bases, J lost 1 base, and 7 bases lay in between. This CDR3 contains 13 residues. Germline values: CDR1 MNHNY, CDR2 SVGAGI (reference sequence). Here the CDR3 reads CASSSAGNTEAFF. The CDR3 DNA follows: TGTGCCAGCAGTTCGGCTGGGAACACTGAAGCTTTCTTT.

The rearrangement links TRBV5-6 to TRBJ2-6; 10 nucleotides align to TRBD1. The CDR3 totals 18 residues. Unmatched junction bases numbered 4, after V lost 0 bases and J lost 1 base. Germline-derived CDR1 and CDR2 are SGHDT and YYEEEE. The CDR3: CASSLVGQGDSGANVLTF. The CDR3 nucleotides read TGTGCCAGCAGCTTGGTAGGACAGGGGGATTCTGGGGCCAACGTCCTGACTTTC.

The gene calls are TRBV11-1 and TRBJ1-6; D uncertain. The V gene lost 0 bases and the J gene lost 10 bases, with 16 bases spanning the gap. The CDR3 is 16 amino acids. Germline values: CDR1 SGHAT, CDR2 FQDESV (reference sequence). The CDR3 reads CASSLARPGTKSPLHF. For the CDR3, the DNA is TGTGCCAGCAGCTTAGCGAGGCCGGGTACAAAATCACCCCTCCACTTT.

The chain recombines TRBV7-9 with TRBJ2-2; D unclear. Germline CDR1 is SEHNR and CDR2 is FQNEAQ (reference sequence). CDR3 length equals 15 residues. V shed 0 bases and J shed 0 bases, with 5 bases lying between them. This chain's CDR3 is CASSLAAANTGELFF. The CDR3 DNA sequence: TGTGCCAGCAGCTTAGCGGCGGCGAACACCGGGGAGCTGTTTTTT.